These 23 T cell receptor beta chains were all obtained from the same sample, sequenced in a study of blood T cell repertoires in COVID-19. TCRdb keeps only in-frame clones here, not all; method: immunoSEQ multiplex PCR. The sample consists of around 76,000 clones, around 89% of them appearing once. The source material was peripheral blood. All receptors come from a man aged 55 to 70 with acute or convalescent COVID-19.

The chain has TRBV5-1 and TRBJ2-4, with 12 bases identical to TRBD2. CDR1 is SGHRS and CDR2 is YFSETQ in the germline V gene. The CDR3 runs to 17 residues. J was trimmed by 1 base and V by 4 bases; bases with no gene match: 6. The chain's CDR3 is CASSRGLAGLAKNIQYF. CDR3 DNA sequence: TGCGCCAGCAGCCGGGGACTAGCGGGTCTGGCCAAAAACATTCAGTACTTC.

The count of this clone is one. The rearrangement uses TRBV5-1 and TRBJ2-2; weak D call: TRBD2 (6 bases). Trimming took 3 bases from V and 3 from J, leaving 15 bases between them. The CDR3 loop spans 16 amino acids. The germline gives CDR1 SGHRS, CDR2 YFSETQ. The CDR3 sequence is CASSSTRLTHTGELFF. The CDR3 DNA reads as TGCGCCAGCAGCTCGACTAGACTAACCCACACCGGGGAGCTGTTTTTT.

The chain employs TRBV7-3 and TRBJ2-2, with 8 bases lining up with TRBD2. The trim removed 5 bases at V and 6 bases at J, leaving 11 bases unmatched. Germline CDR1 and CDR2: SGHTA and FQGTGA. This CDR3 is built from 16 residues. The chain's CDR3 is CASSPSGRTPPGELFF. CDR3 in DNA: TGTGCCAGCAGCCCCAGCGGGAGAACCCCCCCCGGGGAGCTGTTTTTT.

This chain joins TRBV5-5 and TRBJ1-1; weak D call: TRBD1 (5 bases). Trimming cost V 2 bases and J 1 base, with 6 bases left between them. This CDR3 spans 13 amino acids. From germline, CDR1 is SGHKS and CDR2 YYEKEE (reference sequence). The CDR3 sequence: CASSFQGNTEAFF. CDR3 DNA sequence: TGTGCCAGCAGCTTCCAGGGGAACACTGAAGCTTTCTTT.

The CDR3 DNA follows: TGCGCCAGCAGCTTGGGCGGGGGAGGGACCTACGAGCAGTACTTC. The encoded protein is CASSLGGGGTYEQYF. This rearrangement joins TRBV5-1 to TRBJ2-7; 7 bases are shared with TRBD2. Germline loops: CDR1 SGHRS, CDR2 YFSETQ. The V segment lost 0 bases and the J segment 2 bases; nucleotides outside the gene matches: 5. The CDR3 runs 15 residues.

This clone was seen only a few times. The rearrangement joins TRBV14 to TRBJ2-7; D may be TRBD2 (6 bases). The germline V gene has CDR1 SGHDN and CDR2 FVKESK. V lost 2 bases to trimming and J lost 7 bases, with 15 bases between them. The CDR3 runs to 14 residues. CDR3 coding DNA: TGTGCCAGCAGCCAATGGGGAGCGGGTCGGGAGCAGTACTTC. It codes for CASSQWGAGREQYF.

This sequence joins TRBV10-3 and TRBJ1-6; 10 nucleotides agree with TRBD1. The CDR3 length is 18 residues. The V gene end was trimmed by 8 bases and the J gene end by 2 bases; junction bases not matched to a gene: 12. CDR1 and CDR2 from the germline V gene are ENHRY and SYGVKD. CDR3 coding DNA: TGTGCCATCCGCGGGACAGGGGACGTCGGGGCCTATAATTCACCCCTCCACTTT. It encodes CAIRGTGDVGAYNSPLHF.

This sequence joins TRBV24-1 and TRBJ1-1; D might be TRBD1 (5 bases). The CDR3 is 13 amino acids. From germline, CDR1 is KGHDR and CDR2 SFDVKD. Deletions cut 2 bases from V and 6 bases from J, with 9 bases between. The CDR3 sequence: CATSDYKGAEAFF. In DNA form, the CDR3 reads TGTGCCACCAGTGATTATAAAGGGGCTGAAGCTTTCTTT.

The V gene is TRBV6-5, the J gene TRBJ1-1, with 8 bases identical to TRBD1. The V and J ends lost 8 bases and 10 bases, in that order; junction bases with no gene match: 12. CDR3 length: 13 residues. Germline V lookup: CDR1 MNHEY, CDR2 SVGAGI. CDR3 amino acids: CASPSPGQGSAFF. The DNA of the CDR3 is TGTGCCAGCCCCAGCCCTGGACAGGGATCAGCTTTCTTT.

The genes are TRBV6-1 and TRBJ2-1; TRBD1 aligns across 9 bases. This CDR3 has 16 amino acids. Losses at the gene ends were 3 bases for V and 9 bases for J; bases not matched to a gene: 12. In germline, CDR1 is MNHNS, CDR2 SASEGT. The CDR3 sequence is CASSDPIGQGNTEQFF. The CDR3, as DNA: TGTGCCAGCAGTGACCCCATTGGACAGGGGAACACTGAGCAGTTCTTC.

The gene calls are TRBV6-5 and TRBJ2-1; 12 nucleotides match TRBD2. With 6 bases clipped from V and 7 bases from J, the junction kept 7 bases outside the gene matches. In germline, CDR1 is MNHEY, CDR2 SVGAGI. The CDR3 covers 15 residues. In DNA form, the CDR3 reads TGTGCCAGCAGCCGACTAGCGGGAGCGGGGAATGAGCAGTTCTTC. Residues: CASSRLAGAGNEQFF.

This chain links TRBV30 with TRBJ1-5; D gene uncertain. This CDR3 has 13 residues. The germline V and J ends were trimmed by 5 bases and 4 bases, with 12 bases remaining between them. Germline CDR1 GTSNPN, CDR2 SVGIG (reference sequence). CDR3 amino acids: CAWAEGPNQPQHF. The CDR3 DNA is TGTGCCTGGGCCGAGGGCCCGAATCAGCCCCAGCATTTT.

This clone was recorded only once. The CDR3 region is CSVERPSGLYNEQFF. The CDR3, as DNA: TGCAGCGTTGAAAGACCTAGCGGCTTATACAATGAGCAGTTCTTC. This rearrangement joins TRBV29-1 to TRBJ2-1; TRBD2 agrees at 7 bases. This CDR3 spans 15 amino acids. Germline CDR1 SQVTM, CDR2 ANQGSEA. Losses at the gene ends were 2 bases for V and 4 bases for J; bases not matched to a gene: 8.

This clone was detected only once. This rearrangement joins TRBV4-1 to TRBJ1-2; 8 positions agree with TRBD1. V trimming: 1 base; J trimming: 3 bases; junction bases outside the gene matches: 4. The germline CDR1 and CDR2 sequences are MGHRA and YSYEKL. The CDR3 is 15 residues long. CDR3: CASSQVDREDYGYTF. The CDR3 DNA is TGCGCCAGCAGCCAAGTGGACAGGGAGGACTATGGCTACACCTTC.

J is TRBJ1-6 and V is TRBV7-3, with D unresolved. V was pared by 2 bases and J by 6 bases, with 11 bases between. Germline V lookup: CDR1 SGHTA, CDR2 FQGTGA. The CDR3 covers 15 residues. The CDR3 sequence is CASSLGPRPNSPLHF. CDR3 DNA: TGTGCCAGCAGCTTAGGGCCCCGGCCTAATTCACCCCTCCACTTT.

The chain is built from TRBV11-2 and TRBJ2-1, with TRBD2 matching 11 bases. The CDR3 has 14 residues. Per the germline V gene, CDR1 is SGHAT and CDR2 is FQNNGV. With V trimmed by 3 bases and J by 7 bases, 2 bases remained unmatched. The CDR3, as DNA: TGTGCCAGCAGCTTTGGACTAGCGGGTAATGAGCAGTTCTTC. Translated: CASSFGLAGNEQFF.

The chain combines TRBV7-9 with TRBJ1-4; a possible D gene is TRBD1 (6 bases). The germline V gene has CDR1 SEHNR and CDR2 FQNEAQ (reference sequence). This CDR3 contains 13 residues. Between the trimmed V and J ends, which lost 4 bases and 8 bases, there was a span of 11 bases. CDR3 in DNA: TGTGCCAGCAGCTACGGACAGACAGAAAAACTGTTTTTT. Amino acids: CASSYGQTEKLFF.

The chain is built from TRBV19 and TRBJ1-6, with unresolved D. Germline CDR1 and CDR2: LNHDA and SQIVND (reference sequence). V was pared by 7 bases and J by 6 bases, with 10 bases between. The CDR3 has 13 residues. For the CDR3, the DNA is TGTGCCAGTAACCGGGAAGGTAATTCACCCCTCCACTTT. Translating gives CASNREGNSPLHF.

The V and J genes are TRBV7-9 and TRBJ1-1; possibly TRBD1 for D (5 bases). The CDR3 length is 14 residues. Trimming took off 4 bases at V and 5 bases at J, with 14 bases between the two ends. Germline CDR1 SEHNR, CDR2 FQNEAQ (reference sequence). The CDR3 DNA reads as TGTGCCAGCAGCTCGAACGGGGGGGAGACTGAAGCTTTCTTT. The encoded protein is CASSSNGGETEAFF.

V usage is TRBV28 and J usage is TRBJ1-2; D is possibly TRBD1 (6 bases). This CDR3 is built from 15 residues. The V gene's germline CDR1 is MDHEN and CDR2 SYDVKM. The germline V and J ends were trimmed by 8 bases and 0 bases, with 16 bases remaining between them. The CDR3 is CASRTPHRANYGYTF. The CDR3 nucleotides read TGTGCCAGCCGTACGCCCCACAGGGCTAACTATGGCTACACCTTC.

The V gene is TRBV19, the J gene TRBJ2-7; TRBD1 aligns across 11 bases. Per germline, CDR1 LNHDA and CDR2 SQIVND (reference sequence). Trimming removed 3 bases from V and 4 bases from J; junction bases left unmatched: 5. The CDR3 runs 15 residues. The CDR3 DNA reads as TGTGCCAGTAGTATCGGGACAGGGGGTCTGTACGAGCAGTACTTC. Amino acid sequence: CASSIGTGGLYEQYF.

This clone was counted a few times. The junction departs from germline at one end; a sequencing error may be responsible. The V and J genes are TRBV5-1 and TRBJ2-2; TRBD2 agrees at 13 bases. CDR3 length equals 16 residues. Germline CDR1 is SGHRS and CDR2 is YFSETQ. The CDR3 coding sequence is TGCGCCAGCAGAACCGGGACTAGCGGGAACGCCGGGGAGCTGTTTTTT. Amino acid sequence: CASRTGTSGNAGELFF.

The gene calls are TRBV6-5 and TRBJ1-6, with D hard to call. Trimming stripped 6 bases from V and 1 base from J, with 4 bases between. The CDR3 sequence is 13 residues long. Germline lookup yields CDR1 MNHEY and CDR2 SVGAGI. The CDR3 sequence is CASRASYNSPLHF. The CDR3 DNA sequence: TGTGCCAGCAGGGCTTCCTATAATTCACCCCTCCACTTT.